The next 15 T cell receptor beta chains were all read from a single sample in a study of T cells in Graves' hyperthyroidism and ophthalmopathy. RNA transcripts gave rise to amplified TCR beta CDR3 regions. TCR CDR3 regions were first amplified by RT-PCR with HTBI primers. TCRdb itself ran the multiplex PCR reads through MiXCR, one entry per CDR3 protein. The data hold around 690,000 distinct CDR3 sequences, with approximately 15% observed a single time. The sample was blood. Receptors were obtained from a man over 45 with Graves' hyperthyroidism.

This clonotype has ten or more counts. The V and J genes are TRBV29-1 and TRBJ2-1; D is possibly TRBD1 or TRBD2 (5 bases each). The CDR3 has 17 amino acids. V lost 0 bases to trimming and J lost 7 bases, with 22 bases between them. The germline CDR1 and CDR2 sequences are SQVTM and ANQGSEA. CDR3 DNA: TGCAGCGTTGAAGATCCCCCGGGGAAGGGGCGCGGGAATGAGCAGTTCTTC. Residues: CSVEDPPGKGRGNEQFF.

The sample holds many counts of this clonotype. The genes are TRBV5-1 and TRBJ2-7; D is unclear. With 6 bases removed from V and 7 bases from J, the gap between germline ends came to 17 bases. This CDR3 is 13 amino acids long. Germline assignment: CDR1 SGHRS and CDR2 YFSETQ. For the CDR3, the DNA is TGCGCCAGCAAGGAACTATGGGGTGAGGAGCAGTACTTC. Translated: CASKELWGEEQYF. Using reference TRBV5-1 and TRBJ2-7 for the parts outside the CDR3, the full variable domain is KAGVTQTPRYLIKTRGQQVTLSCSPISGHRSVSWYQQTPGQGLQFLFEYFSETQRNKGNFPGRFSGRQFSNSRSEMNVSTLELGDSALYLCASKELWGEEQYFGPGTRLTVT.

The chain combines TRBV19 with TRBJ1-1; D is unclear. CDR1 is LNHDA and CDR2 is SQIVND in the germline V gene (reference sequence). V lost 7 bases to trimming and J lost 0 bases, with 12 bases between them. The CDR3 is made up of 14 amino acids. The CDR3 DNA reads as TGTGCCAGTAAGTTACAGACCCTGAACACTGAAGCTTTCTTT. Encoded protein: CASKLQTLNTEAFF.

This clonotype has at least ten counts. CDR3 region: CASRRAGGPWEQFF. CDR3 DNA: TGTGCCAGTAGACGAGCGGGAGGGCCATGGGAGCAGTTCTTC. The chain links TRBV19 to TRBJ2-1; 10 bases map to TRBD2. The CDR3 length is 14 residues. The V segment lost 6 bases and the J segment 10 bases; nucleotides outside the gene matches: 9. Germline CDR1 reads LNHDA; CDR2 reads SQIVND (reference sequence).

The chain is built from TRBV28 and TRBJ2-5; 13 bases fit TRBD2. The CDR3 runs 16 residues. CDR1 and CDR2 from the germline V gene are MDHEN and SYDVKM. J lost 4 bases, V lost 3 bases, and 5 bases had no gene match. The CDR3 spells CASSFSLAGGVETQYF. CDR3 DNA sequence: TGTGCCAGCAGTTTTTCACTAGCGGGAGGGGTAGAGACCCAGTACTTC.

This clonotype was seen at least ten times. J is TRBJ2-5 and V is TRBV3-1; 12 nucleotides align to TRBD2. V lost 6 bases and J lost 2; bases outside the gene matches: 4. CDR3 length: 15 residues. Germline CDR1 LGHDT, CDR2 YNNKEL (reference sequence). This chain's CDR3 is CASSRGTSGQETQYF. The CDR3 bases are TGTGCCAGCAGTCGCGGGACTAGCGGGCAAGAGACCCAGTACTTC.

The chain has TRBV7-9 and TRBJ1-2, with D uncertain. CDR1 SEHNR and CDR2 FQNEAQ come from the germline V gene (reference sequence). V lost 3 bases to trimming and J lost 3 bases, with 8 bases between them. The CDR3 consists of 13 residues. CDR3 sequence: CASSLSVYYGYTF. CDR3 bases: TGTGCCAGCAGCTTGTCAGTCTACTATGGCTACACCTTC.

A few counts support this clonotype. This chain joins TRBV11-2 and TRBJ2-5; 7 bases are shared with TRBD2. The CDR3 has 16 residues. Unmatched junction bases numbered 12, after V lost 3 bases and J lost 5 bases. Germline lookup yields CDR1 SGHAT and CDR2 FQNNGV. The CDR3, as DNA: TGTGCCAGCAGCTTGAGAGTAGCGGGTAAATCGGAGACCCAGTACTTC. Amino acid sequence: CASSLRVAGKSETQYF.

The chain uses TRBV7-9 and TRBJ2-1, with TRBD2 matching over 12 bases. Germline-derived CDR1 and CDR2 are SEHNR and FQNEAQ (reference sequence). V shed 5 bases, J shed 10 bases, and the junction held 18 bases outside the gene matches. The CDR3 sequence is 18 residues long. The CDR3 region has the DNA TGTGCCAGCAGCGACTACCGGACTAGCGGGGCCTCTTTAAGGGAGCAGTTCTTC. The encoded protein is CASSDYRTSGASLREQFF. Based on the CDR3 plus reference TRBV7-9 and TRBJ2-1, the full variable domain is DTGVSQNPRHKITKRGQNVTFRCDPISEHNRLYWYRQTLGQGPEFLTYFQNEAQLEKSRLLSDRFSAERPKGSFSTLEIQRTEQGDSAMYLCASSDYRTSGASLREQFFGPGTRLTVL.

Only a few counts were recorded for this clonotype. The chain is built from TRBV20-1 and TRBJ2-7; 8 nucleotides line up with TRBD1. Looked up from germline, CDR1 is DFQATT and CDR2 is SNEGSKA (reference sequence). The V and J ends lost 4 bases and 2 bases, in that order; junction bases with no gene match: 10. The CDR3 is made up of 15 amino acids. In DNA, the CDR3 is TGCAGTGCTAACCCCGGACAGGGAAGACCCTACGAGCAGTACTTC. It encodes CSANPGQGRPYEQYF.

This clonotype appeared many times. The genes are TRBV9 and TRBJ1-3; D is uncertain. The CDR3 is 14 residues long. The ends were cut back, 1 base at V and 0 bases at J, with 5 bases in the middle. Germline V lookup: CDR1 SGDLS, CDR2 YYNGEE. The CDR3 region has the DNA TGTGCCAGCAGCGTAACGGACTCTGGAAACACCATATATTTT. It yields the protein CASSVTDSGNTIYF.

The chain is built from TRBV24-1 and TRBJ2-6, with 7 bases matching TRBD2. Trimming took 7 bases from V and 0 from J; bases not matched to a gene: 2. The CDR3 has 15 residues. The germline V gene has CDR1 KGHDR and CDR2 SFDVKD. CDR3 DNA: TGTGCCACCAGGCGGGGGAGCTCTGGGGCCAACGTCCTGACTTTC. Its translation: CATRRGSSGANVLTF.

Comments on this clonotype: A read error may be the cause here, since a much bigger clone is one base away. The chain is built from TRBV12-3 or TRBV12-4 and TRBJ1-3, with 7 bases identical to TRBD1. J lost 1 base, V lost 5 bases, and 8 bases had no gene match. The CDR3 totals 16 residues. CDR3 region: CASSLQGDFSGNTIYF. The CDR3 nucleotides read TGTGCCAGCAGTCTCCAGGGGGATTTTTCTGGAAACACCATATATTTT.

The sample holds a few counts of this clonotype. The chain has TRBV20-1 and TRBJ2-5; no clear D gene. The CDR3 contains 12 residues. Trimming shortened V by 5 bases and J by 2 bases, and 9 bases separated the two germline ends. Per germline, CDR1 DFQATT and CDR2 SNEGSKA (reference sequence). CDR3 nucleotides: TGCAGTGCTCAGGTTCAACAAGAGACCCAGTACTTC. Translating it yields CSAQVQQETQYF.

This clonotype was detected only a few times. A much larger clone differs from this one at a single base, so this may be a read error. The gene calls are TRBV2 and TRBJ2-1; D remains unclear. This CDR3 is 15 amino acids long. The V end was cut by 1 base, the J end by 6 bases, with 13 bases between. Per the germline V gene, CDR1 is SNHLY and CDR2 is FYNNEI. CDR3 residues: CASSEGDLRANEQFF. DNA for the CDR3: TGTGCCAGCAGTGAAGGCGATCTACGAGCCAATGAGCAGTTCTTC.